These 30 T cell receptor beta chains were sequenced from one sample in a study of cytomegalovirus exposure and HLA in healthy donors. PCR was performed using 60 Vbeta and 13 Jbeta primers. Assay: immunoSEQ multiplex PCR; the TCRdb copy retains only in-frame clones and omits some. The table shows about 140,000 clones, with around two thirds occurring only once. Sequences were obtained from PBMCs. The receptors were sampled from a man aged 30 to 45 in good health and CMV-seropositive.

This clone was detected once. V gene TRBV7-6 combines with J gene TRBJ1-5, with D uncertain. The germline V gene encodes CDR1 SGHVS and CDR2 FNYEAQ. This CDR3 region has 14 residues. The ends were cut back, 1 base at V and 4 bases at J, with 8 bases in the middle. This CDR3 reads CASSLGQSNQPQHF. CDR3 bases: TGTGCCAGCAGCTTAGGGCAGTCGAATCAGCCCCAGCATTTT.

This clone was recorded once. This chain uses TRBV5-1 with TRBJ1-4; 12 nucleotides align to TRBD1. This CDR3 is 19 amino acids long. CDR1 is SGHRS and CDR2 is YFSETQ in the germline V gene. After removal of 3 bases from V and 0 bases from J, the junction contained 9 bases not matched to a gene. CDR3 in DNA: TGCGCCAGCAGCTCCGGGACAGGGGGCTTCGGGACAACTAATGAAAAACTGTTTTTT. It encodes CASSSGTGGFGTTNEKLFF.

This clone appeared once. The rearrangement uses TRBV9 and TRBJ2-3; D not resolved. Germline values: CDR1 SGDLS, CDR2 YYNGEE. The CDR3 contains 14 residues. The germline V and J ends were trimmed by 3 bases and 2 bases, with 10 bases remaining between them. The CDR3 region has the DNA TGTGCCAGCAGCGGGGCAAGCTACACAGATACGCAGTATTTT. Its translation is CASSGASYTDTQYF.

The CDR3: CASSPSVWTSSYNEQFF. The DNA of the CDR3 is TGTGCCAGCAGCCCGTCTGTTTGGACTTCAAGCTACAATGAGCAGTTCTTC. The chain carries TRBV7-3 and TRBJ2-1; D may be TRBD2 (5 bases). The germline V gene encodes CDR1 SGHTA and CDR2 FQGTGA. The germline V and J ends were trimmed by 5 bases and 3 bases, with 20 bases remaining between them. This CDR3 contains 17 residues.

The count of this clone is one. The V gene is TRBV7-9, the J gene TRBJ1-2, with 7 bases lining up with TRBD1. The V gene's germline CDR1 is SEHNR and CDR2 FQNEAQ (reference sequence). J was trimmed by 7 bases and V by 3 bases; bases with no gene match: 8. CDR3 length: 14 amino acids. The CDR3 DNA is TGTGCCAGCAGCTTGGACAGGAGTTCTGTTGGCTACACCTTC. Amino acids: CASSLDRSSVGYTF.

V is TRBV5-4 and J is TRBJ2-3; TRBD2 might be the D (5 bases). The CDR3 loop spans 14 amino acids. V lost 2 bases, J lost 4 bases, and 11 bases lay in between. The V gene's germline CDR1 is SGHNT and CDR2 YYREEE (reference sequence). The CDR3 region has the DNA TGTGCCAGCAGCTTACGGGGTGGAGCAGATACGCAGTATTTT. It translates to CASSLRGGADTQYF.

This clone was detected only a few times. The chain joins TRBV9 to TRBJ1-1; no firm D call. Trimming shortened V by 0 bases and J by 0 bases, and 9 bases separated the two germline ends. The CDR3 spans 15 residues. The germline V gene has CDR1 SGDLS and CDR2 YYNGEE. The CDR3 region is CASSVVPVLNTEAFF. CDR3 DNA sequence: TGTGCCAGCAGCGTAGTTCCAGTTCTGAACACTGAAGCTTTCTTT.

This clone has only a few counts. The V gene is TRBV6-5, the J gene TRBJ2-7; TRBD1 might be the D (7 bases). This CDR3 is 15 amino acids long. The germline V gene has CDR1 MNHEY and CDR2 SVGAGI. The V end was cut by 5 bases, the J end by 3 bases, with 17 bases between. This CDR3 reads CASSPVAGQSYEQYF. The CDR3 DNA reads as TGTGCCAGCAGTCCCGTCGCGGGACAGAGCTACGAGCAGTACTTC.

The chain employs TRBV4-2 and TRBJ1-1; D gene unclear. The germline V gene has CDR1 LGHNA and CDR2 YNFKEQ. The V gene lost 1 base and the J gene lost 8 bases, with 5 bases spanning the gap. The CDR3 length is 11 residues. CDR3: CASSQGREAFF. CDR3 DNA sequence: TGTGCCAGCAGCCAAGGCAGGGAAGCTTTCTTT.

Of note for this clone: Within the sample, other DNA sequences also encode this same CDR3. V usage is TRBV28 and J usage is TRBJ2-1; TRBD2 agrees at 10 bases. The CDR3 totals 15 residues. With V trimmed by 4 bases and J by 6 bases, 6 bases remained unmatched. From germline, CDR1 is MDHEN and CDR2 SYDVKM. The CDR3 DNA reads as TGTGCCAGCAGTTCTCCTAGCGGGAGTCGCAATGAGCAGTTCTTC. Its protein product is CASSSPSGSRNEQFF.

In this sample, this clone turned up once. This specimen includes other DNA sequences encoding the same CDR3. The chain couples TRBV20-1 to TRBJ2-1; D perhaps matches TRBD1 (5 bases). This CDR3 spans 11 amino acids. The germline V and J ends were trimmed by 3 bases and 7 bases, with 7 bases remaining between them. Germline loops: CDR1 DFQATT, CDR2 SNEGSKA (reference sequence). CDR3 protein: CSASPGNEQFF. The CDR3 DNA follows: TGCAGTGCTAGCCCAGGGAATGAGCAGTTCTTC.

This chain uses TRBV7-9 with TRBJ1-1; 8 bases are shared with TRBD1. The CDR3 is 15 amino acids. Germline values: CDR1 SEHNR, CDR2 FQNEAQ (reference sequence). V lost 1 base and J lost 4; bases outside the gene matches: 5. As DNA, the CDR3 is TGTGCCAGCAGCTTAGGGACAGGGAGATCCACTGAAGCTTTCTTT. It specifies CASSLGTGRSTEAFF.

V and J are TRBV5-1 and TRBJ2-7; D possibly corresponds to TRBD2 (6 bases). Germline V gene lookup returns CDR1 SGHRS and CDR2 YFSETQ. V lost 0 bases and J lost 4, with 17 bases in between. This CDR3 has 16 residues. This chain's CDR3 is CASSLGVGGDQYEQYF. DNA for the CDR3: TGCGCCAGCAGCTTGGGGGTAGGCGGGGACCAGTACGAGCAGTACTTC.

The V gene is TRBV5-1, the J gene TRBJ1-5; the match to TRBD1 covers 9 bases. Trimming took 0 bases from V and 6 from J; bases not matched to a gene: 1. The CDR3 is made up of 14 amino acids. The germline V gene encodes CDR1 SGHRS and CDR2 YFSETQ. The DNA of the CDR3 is TGCGCCAGCAGCTTGGCGGGACAGGGTCAGCCCCAGCATTTT. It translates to CASSLAGQGQPQHF.

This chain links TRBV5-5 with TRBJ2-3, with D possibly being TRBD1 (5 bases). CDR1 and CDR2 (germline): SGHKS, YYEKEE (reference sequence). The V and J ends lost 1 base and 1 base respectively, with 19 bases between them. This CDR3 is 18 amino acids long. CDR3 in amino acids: CASSLMVQDLWGTDTQYF. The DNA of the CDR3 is TGTGCCAGCAGCTTGATGGTACAGGATCTCTGGGGCACAGATACGCAGTATTTT.

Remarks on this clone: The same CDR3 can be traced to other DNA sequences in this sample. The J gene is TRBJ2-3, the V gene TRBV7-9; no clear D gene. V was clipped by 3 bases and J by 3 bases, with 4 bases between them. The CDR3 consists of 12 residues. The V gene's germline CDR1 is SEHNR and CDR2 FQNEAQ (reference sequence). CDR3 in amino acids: CASSLETDTQYF. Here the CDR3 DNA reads TGTGCCAGCAGCTTGGAGACAGATACGCAGTATTTT.

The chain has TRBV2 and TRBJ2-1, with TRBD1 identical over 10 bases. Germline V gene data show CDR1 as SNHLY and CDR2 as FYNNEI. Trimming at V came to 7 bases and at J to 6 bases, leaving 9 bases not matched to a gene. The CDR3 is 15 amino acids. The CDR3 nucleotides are TGTGCCAGCACTACGGGGACAGGGGAACGCAATGAGCAGTTCTTC. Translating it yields CASTTGTGERNEQFF.

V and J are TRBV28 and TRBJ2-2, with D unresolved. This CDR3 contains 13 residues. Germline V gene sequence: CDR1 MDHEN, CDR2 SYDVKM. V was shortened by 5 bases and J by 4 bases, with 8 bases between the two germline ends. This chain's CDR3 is CASSALATGELFF. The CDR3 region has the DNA TGTGCCAGCAGTGCCCTGGCCACCGGGGAGCTGTTTTTT.

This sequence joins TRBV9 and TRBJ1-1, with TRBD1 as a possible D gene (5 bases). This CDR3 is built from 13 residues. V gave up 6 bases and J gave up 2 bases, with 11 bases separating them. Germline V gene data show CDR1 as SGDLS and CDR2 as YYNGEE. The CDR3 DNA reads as TGTGCCAGCACCGGCCAGGGCAACACTGAAGCTTTCTTT. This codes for CASTGQGNTEAFF.

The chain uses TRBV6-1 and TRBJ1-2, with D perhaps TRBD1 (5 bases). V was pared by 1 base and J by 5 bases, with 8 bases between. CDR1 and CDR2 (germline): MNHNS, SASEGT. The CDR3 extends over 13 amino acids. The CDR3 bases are TGTGCCAGCAGTGAAGGACAGAGTTATGGCTACACCTTC. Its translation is CASSEGQSYGYTF.

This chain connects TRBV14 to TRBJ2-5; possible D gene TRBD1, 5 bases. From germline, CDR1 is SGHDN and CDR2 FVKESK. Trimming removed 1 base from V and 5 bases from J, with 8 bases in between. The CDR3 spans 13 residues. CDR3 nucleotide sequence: TGTGCCAGCAGCCAAGGGACAATGGAGACCCAGTACTTC. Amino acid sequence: CASSQGTMETQYF.

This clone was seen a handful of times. CDR3 protein: CASSLIQGVRYNEQFF. In DNA, the CDR3 is TGTGCCAGCAGCTTAATCCAGGGCGTGCGGTACAATGAGCAGTTCTTC. The rearrangement joins TRBV7-9 to TRBJ2-1; tentative D call: TRBD1 (5 bases). The germline V and J ends were trimmed by 2 bases and 4 bases, with 15 bases remaining between them. Germline-derived CDR1 and CDR2 are SEHNR and FQNEAQ (reference sequence). The CDR3 totals 16 residues. Complete variable domain (other parts from reference TRBV7-9 and TRBJ2-1): DTGVSQNPRHKITKRGQNVTFRCDPISEHNRLYWYRQTLGQGPEFLTYFQNEAQLEKSRLLSDRFSAERPKGSFSTLEIQRTEQGDSAMYLCASSLIQGVRYNEQFFGPGTRLTVL.

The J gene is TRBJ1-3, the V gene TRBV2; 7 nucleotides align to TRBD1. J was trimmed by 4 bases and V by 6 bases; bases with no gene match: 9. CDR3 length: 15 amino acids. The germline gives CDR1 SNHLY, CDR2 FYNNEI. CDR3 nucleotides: TGTGCCAGCAGGACCGGCGCAGGGGGAGGAAACACCATATATTTT. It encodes CASRTGAGGGNTIYF.

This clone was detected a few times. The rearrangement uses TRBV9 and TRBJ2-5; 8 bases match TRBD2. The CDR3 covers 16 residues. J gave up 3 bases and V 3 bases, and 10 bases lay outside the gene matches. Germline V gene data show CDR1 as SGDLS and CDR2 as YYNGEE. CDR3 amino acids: CASSGGSSGIEETQYF. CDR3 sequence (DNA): TGTGCCAGCAGCGGAGGAAGTAGCGGGATAGAAGAGACCCAGTACTTC.

Here the CDR3 DNA reads TGTGCCAGCAGCTTGGGACACCGCTCCTACAATGAGCAGTTCTTC. This gives the protein CASSLGHRSYNEQFF. The chain joins TRBV5-6 to TRBJ2-1, with D unclear. The CDR3 length is 15 residues. The V gene's germline CDR1 is SGHDT and CDR2 YYEEEE. V was clipped by 0 bases and J by 0 bases, with 7 bases between them. The full variable domain, completed using reference TRBV5-6 and TRBJ2-1, is DAGVTQSPTHLIKTRGQQVTLRCSPKSGHDTVSWYQQALGQGPQFIFQYYEEEERQRGNFPDRFSGHQFPNYSSELNVNALLLGDSALYLCASSLGHRSYNEQFFGPGTRLTVL.

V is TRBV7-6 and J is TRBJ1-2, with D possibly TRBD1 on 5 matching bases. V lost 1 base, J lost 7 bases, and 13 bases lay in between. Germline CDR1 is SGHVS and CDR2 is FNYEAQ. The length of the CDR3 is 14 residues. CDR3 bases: TGTGCCAGCAGCTTAGAGGCAGGGTTGAGTGGCTACACCTTC. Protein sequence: CASSLEAGLSGYTF.

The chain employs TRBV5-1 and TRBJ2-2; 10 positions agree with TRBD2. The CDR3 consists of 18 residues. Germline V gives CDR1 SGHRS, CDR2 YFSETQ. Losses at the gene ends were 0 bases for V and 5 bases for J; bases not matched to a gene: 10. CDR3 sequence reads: CASSLAPGVLAGTGELFF. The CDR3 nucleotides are TGCGCCAGCAGCTTGGCCCCGGGCGTACTAGCGGGGACCGGGGAGCTGTTTTTT. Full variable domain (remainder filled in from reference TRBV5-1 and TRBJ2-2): KAGVTQTPRYLIKTRGQQVTLSCSPISGHRSVSWYQQTPGQGLQFLFEYFSETQRNKGNFPGRFSGRQFSNSRSEMNVSTLELGDSALYLCASSLAPGVLAGTGELFFGEGSRLTVL.

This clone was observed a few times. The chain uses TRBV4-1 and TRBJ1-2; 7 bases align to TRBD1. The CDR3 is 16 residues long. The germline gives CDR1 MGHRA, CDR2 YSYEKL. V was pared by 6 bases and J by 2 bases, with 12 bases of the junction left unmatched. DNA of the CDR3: TGCGCCAGCAGAAGTTGGGGACAGACTAAAAACTATGGCTACACCTTC. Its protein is CASRSWGQTKNYGYTF.

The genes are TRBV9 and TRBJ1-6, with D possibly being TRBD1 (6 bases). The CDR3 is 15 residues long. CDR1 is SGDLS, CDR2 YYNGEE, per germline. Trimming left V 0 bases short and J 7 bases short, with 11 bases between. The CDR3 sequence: CASSVEGRGNSPLHF. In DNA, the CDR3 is TGTGCCAGCAGCGTAGAAGGCAGGGGAAATTCACCCCTCCACTTT.

CDR3 nucleotides: TGTGCCTGGAGTGGCACTAGCGGGAGGAGGCAAGAGACCCAGTACTTC. It codes for CAWSGTSGRRQETQYF. This rearrangement joins TRBV30 to TRBJ2-5; 12 bases align to TRBD2. CDR1 is GTSNPN and CDR2 is SVGIG in the germline V gene (reference sequence). CDR3 length: 16 residues. V dropped 1 base and J dropped 2; count of bases not matched to a gene: 5.